This T cell receptor beta chain stems from a study of T cells in Graves' hyperthyroidism and ophthalmopathy. The sample holds many counts of this clonotype. The TCR beta CDR3 regions underwent amplification using RNA transcripts as the source. HTBI primers were the set used in a first-round RT-PCR of the TCR CDR3. TCRdb re-called the multiplex PCR reads through MiXCR, storing one row per CDR3 protein. The sample has around 700,000 distinct CDR3 sequences, 35% seen once. Deletions cut 7 bases from V and 6 bases from J, with 16 bases between. Germline V gives CDR1 LNHDA, CDR2 SQIVND (reference sequence). The CDR3 sequence is 14 residues long.

This TCR was sampled from a woman aged 40 to 55 with Graves' hyperthyroidism. The chain employs TRBV19 and TRBJ1-5, with D maybe TRBD1 (6 bases). Sequencing used blood. CDR3 nucleotides: TGTGCCAGTAACGACGGGACCAGGGGTCAGCCCCAGCATTTT. It is translated as CASNDGTRGQPQHF.